These 3 T cell receptor beta chains came from one sample sequenced in a study of technical replicates of blood from a handful of donors. The protocol was immunoSEQ multiplex PCR, while the TCRdb copy is restricted to in-frame clones and leaves out a portion. Here the sample spans about 62,000 clones, about 98% being singletons. Specimen: T cells isolated from PBMCs. The source of these receptors is a human donor in good health.

The chain employs TRBV5-5 and TRBJ2-3; D unclear. V was pared by 4 bases and J by 2 bases, with 5 bases between. Germline V gives CDR1 SGHKS, CDR2 YYEKEE (reference sequence). CDR3 length equals 12 residues. The CDR3 protein is CASSLSTDTQYF. The CDR3, as DNA: TGTGCCAGCAGCCTGTCCACAGATACGCAGTATTTT.

This rearrangement joins TRBV29-1 to TRBJ1-2; D is unclear. The CDR3 runs 11 residues. CDR1 is SQVTM and CDR2 is ANQGSEA in the germline V gene. V lost 4 bases and J 7 bases, leaving 10 bases between the germline ends. Written as DNA, the CDR3 is TGCAGCGTTGGTGAGGAAACTGGCTACACCTTC. Encoded protein: CSVGEETGYTF.

The gene calls are TRBV10-3 and TRBJ2-1, with 12 bases lining up with TRBD2. This CDR3 comprises 16 residues. Trimming took 3 bases from V and 9 from J; bases not matched to a gene: 9. Germline V gene sequence: CDR1 ENHRY, CDR2 SYGVKD. The CDR3 region is CAISDIRLAGVAEQFF. The DNA of the CDR3 is TGTGCCATCAGTGATATTCGACTAGCGGGAGTGGCTGAGCAGTTCTTC.